This T cell receptor (beta chain) comes out of a study of blood T cell repertoires in COVID-19. Between the trimmed V and J ends, which lost 1 base and 5 bases, there was a span of 6 bases. In germline, CDR1 is SGHTA, CDR2 FQGNSA. CDR3 length: 13 residues. Clones were read by immunoSEQ multiplex PCR, and TCRdb kept only the in-frame ones, dropping some. The sample lists about 390,000 clones, around 87% occurring once. The chain combines TRBV7-2 with TRBJ1-5; no clear D gene. This receptor was obtained from a woman aged 55-70 years with COVID-19, enrolled during active disease. The material sequenced was peripheral blood. This CDR3 reads CASSLVRDQPQHF. CDR3 nucleotides: TGTGCCAGCAGCTTAGTGAGGGATCAGCCCCAGCATTTT.